Shown below are 30 T cell receptor beta chains from a single sample sequenced in a study of blood T cell repertoires in COVID-19. TCRdb's copy holds only in-frame clones and misses some; the assay was immunoSEQ multiplex PCR. The table lists about 270,000 clones, around 93% of them singletons, with less than 3.5% in the top ten. Sequences were obtained from PBMCs or T cells enriched from blood (not recorded which). The receptors were sampled from a man in his forties or fifties who had been exposed to COVID-19.

This chain links TRBV28 with TRBJ2-1, with D perhaps TRBD2 (5 bases). The V end lost 3 bases, the J end lost 0 bases, and 9 bases lay between the germline ends. CDR1 MDHEN and CDR2 SYDVKM come from the germline V gene. The CDR3 totals 15 residues. The CDR3 region has the DNA TGTGCCAGCAGTTTTCAGCGGTCCTCCTACAATGAGCAGTTCTTC. Translating gives CASSFQRSSYNEQFF.

The chain employs TRBV27 and TRBJ2-7; 10 nucleotides agree with TRBD1. The V segment lost 5 bases and the J segment 3 bases; nucleotides outside the gene matches: 4. The CDR3 runs 14 residues. Germline lookup yields CDR1 MNHEY and CDR2 SMNVEV (reference sequence). CDR3 sequence (DNA): TGTGCCAGCAGTCCCTGGGACAGGGGCTACGAGCAGTACTTC. It is translated as CASSPWDRGYEQYF.

This chain joins TRBV30 and TRBJ2-1; 13 nucleotides align to TRBD2. V lost 1 base and J lost 12; bases outside the gene matches: 9. The CDR3 loop spans 15 amino acids. Per germline, CDR1 GTSNPN and CDR2 SVGIG (reference sequence). The CDR3: CAWSGGTSGNARQFF. CDR3 in DNA: TGTGCCTGGAGTGGTGGGACTAGCGGGAACGCCAGGCAGTTCTTC.

This clone showed up just a few times. V usage is TRBV7-9 and J usage is TRBJ1-1, with TRBD1 as a possible D gene (6 bases). Germline CDR1 SEHNR, CDR2 FQNEAQ (reference sequence). The CDR3 has 15 amino acids. The V gene lost 3 bases and the J gene lost 5 bases, with 16 bases spanning the gap. The CDR3 nucleotides are TGTGCCAGCAGCTTGGGGGGGCGAAAGGTGACTGAAGCTTTCTTT. Its protein product is CASSLGGRKVTEAFF.

The chain employs TRBV24-1 and TRBJ2-7; D possibly corresponds to TRBD1 (5 bases). The CDR3 is made up of 16 amino acids. CDR1 KGHDR and CDR2 SFDVKD come from the germline V gene. The ends were cut back, 4 bases at V and 0 bases at J, with 15 bases in the middle. The CDR3 region has the DNA TGTGCCACCAGTGAAAGAGGAGACAGTTCCTCCTACGAGCAGTACTTC. Amino acids: CATSERGDSSSYEQYF.

The V call is TRBV11-3, the J call TRBJ1-2, with D possibly matching TRBD1 (6 bases). Germline CDR1 SGHNT, CDR2 YENEEA. Trimming took off 4 bases at V and 4 bases at J, with 13 bases between the two ends. The CDR3 is 14 amino acids. CDR3 bases: TGTGCCAGCAGCTCGACAGGCCTATTCTATGGCTACACCTTC. Translation: CASSSTGLFYGYTF. Based on the CDR3 plus reference TRBV11-3 and TRBJ1-2, the full variable domain is EAGVVQSPRYKIIEKKQPVAFWCNPISGHNTLYWYLQNLGQGPELLIRYENEEAVDDSQLPKDRFSAERLKGVDSTLKIQPAELGDSAVYLCASSSTGLFYGYTFGSGTRLTVV.

In DNA form, the CDR3 reads TGTGCCGGGGGCCGGGGGACAGGAGCTTTAATGAACACTGAAGCTTTCTTT. Protein: CAGGRGTGALMNTEAFF. J is TRBJ1-1 and V is TRBV27, with 8 bases identical to TRBD1. CDR1 is MNHEY, CDR2 SMNVEV, per germline (reference sequence). V lost 11 bases to trimming and J lost 0 bases; unmatched junction nucleotides: 17. The CDR3 spans 17 residues.

This chain connects TRBV7-2 to TRBJ2-5; D is possibly TRBD1 (5 bases). CDR1 is SGHTA, CDR2 FQGNSA, per germline. Trimming stripped 4 bases from V and 5 bases from J, with 17 bases between. The CDR3 spans 15 residues. CDR3 residues: CASSSRTQRGETQYF. The CDR3 DNA reads as TGTGCCAGCAGCTCTAGGACACAACGTGGGGAGACCCAGTACTTC.

The CDR3 nucleotides are TGTGCCAGCAGCTTAGCATCTCTAGCCGGCGCCGGGGAGCTGTTTTTT. This gives the protein CASSLASLAGAGELFF. This chain uses TRBV7-2 with TRBJ2-2; a possible D gene is TRBD2 (5 bases). This CDR3 spans 16 amino acids. V was shortened by 0 bases and J by 6 bases, with 14 bases between the two germline ends. Germline V lookup: CDR1 SGHTA, CDR2 FQGNSA.

The rearrangement uses TRBV6-5 and TRBJ1-3; 9 bases fit TRBD1. Germline assignment: CDR1 MNHEY and CDR2 SVGAGI. The CDR3 consists of 14 residues. Unmatched junction bases numbered 3, after V lost 5 bases and J lost 4 bases. CDR3 DNA sequence: TGTGCCAGCAGTACACAGGGGGCAGGAAACACCATATATTTT. Translation gives CASSTQGAGNTIYF.

The chain links TRBV7-2 to TRBJ2-7; 8 bases agree with TRBD2. This CDR3 spans 15 amino acids. V lost 4 bases, J lost 2 bases, and 7 bases stayed unmatched. The germline V gene has CDR1 SGHTA and CDR2 FQGNSA. Written as DNA, the CDR3 is TGTGCCAGCAGCTCTCGGCCGGGACTAGCCTACGAGCAGTACTTC. Translated, it gives CASSSRPGLAYEQYF.

This rearrangement joins TRBV5-6 to TRBJ2-7; 8 bases map to TRBD2. The CDR3 has 15 amino acids. Trimming took 4 bases from V and 2 from J; bases not matched to a gene: 8. Germline-derived CDR1 and CDR2 are SGHDT and YYEEEE. This CDR3 is CASSPGAGRAYEQYF. CDR3 DNA: TGTGCCAGCAGCCCGGGTGCCGGGAGGGCCTACGAGCAGTACTTC.

This clone was counted ten times or more. The rearrangement links TRBV6-5 to TRBJ2-2; TRBD1 might be the D (5 bases). The CDR3 length is 15 residues. V lost 6 bases to trimming and J lost 0 bases, with 11 bases between them. The germline gives CDR1 MNHEY, CDR2 SVGAGI. The CDR3 DNA reads as TGTGCCAGCAGCGCGACAGATCCGAACACCGGGGAGCTGTTTTTT. This translates into CASSATDPNTGELFF.

The genes are TRBV19 and TRBJ1-3, with 7 bases aligning to TRBD1. With V trimmed by 0 bases and J by 0 bases, 8 bases remained unmatched. CDR3 length: 18 residues. Germline V gene lookup returns CDR1 LNHDA and CDR2 SQIVND (reference sequence). CDR3 in amino acids: CASSIDFGTAFSGNTIYF. The CDR3 nucleotides are TGTGCCAGTAGTATAGATTTTGGGACAGCTTTCTCTGGAAACACCATATATTTT.

The chain recombines TRBV10-2 with TRBJ1-5, with 11 bases identical to TRBD1. J gave up 3 bases and V 6 bases, and 10 bases lay outside the gene matches. The length of the CDR3 is 17 residues. Germline V gene lookup returns CDR1 WSHSY and CDR2 SAAADI. The CDR3 bases are TGCGCCAGCAGCAGGGACAGGGGGTTTGGTAACAATCAGCCCCAGCATTTT. It translates to CASSRDRGFGNNQPQHF.

Remarks on this clone: The same CDR3 arises from other DNA sequences in this sample as well. The chain carries TRBV7-9 and TRBJ1-4; possible D gene TRBD1, 5 bases. Trimming removed 1 base at V and 11 bases at J, with 8 bases between. Germline-derived CDR1 and CDR2 are SEHNR and FQNEAQ (reference sequence). The CDR3 is made up of 12 amino acids. This CDR3 reads CASSLGGEKLFF. The CDR3, as DNA: TGTGCCAGCAGCTTAGGGGGGGAGAAACTGTTTTTT.

The chain combines TRBV9 with TRBJ2-7; D perhaps matches TRBD2 (6 bases). The germline V gene has CDR1 SGDLS and CDR2 YYNGEE. The CDR3 extends over 13 amino acids. The germline V and J ends were trimmed by 2 bases and 3 bases, with 9 bases remaining between them. CDR3 in amino acids: CASSVGTRYEQYF. In nucleotides, the CDR3 is TGTGCCAGCAGCGTGGGGACTCGCTACGAGCAGTACTTC.

The chain is built from TRBV13 and TRBJ2-5; D may be TRBD1 (6 bases). Trimming took 1 base from V and 5 from J, leaving 11 bases between them. The CDR3 has 14 amino acids. CDR1 is PRHDT and CDR2 is FYEKMQ in the germline V gene (reference sequence). Written as DNA, the CDR3 is TGTGCCAGCAGCTTAGACAGGGTCCGGGAGACCCAGTACTTC. Protein product: CASSLDRVRETQYF. Complete variable domain (other parts from reference TRBV13 and TRBJ2-5): AAGVIQSPRHLIKEKRETATLKCYPIPRHDTVYWYQQGPGQDPQFLISFYEKMQSDKGSIPDRFSAQQFSDYHSELNMSSLELGDSALYFCASSLDRVRETQYFGPGTRLLVL.

The chain employs TRBV6-2 or TRBV6-3 and TRBJ1-1, with D perhaps matching TRBD1 (5 bases). The V and J ends lost 6 bases and 7 bases respectively, with 15 bases between them. The CDR3 totals 13 residues. Germline lookup yields CDR1 MNHEY and CDR2 SVGEGT. The CDR3 sequence is CASSTTQVYEAFF. The DNA for the CDR3 is TGTGCCAGCAGCACGACACAGGTTTATGAAGCTTTCTTT.

The chain recombines TRBV28 with TRBJ1-2, with D possibly TRBD1 on 5 matching bases. Germline V gene sequence: CDR1 MDHEN, CDR2 SYDVKM. Trimming shortened V by 2 bases and J by 8 bases, and 12 bases separated the two germline ends. The CDR3 contains 13 residues. CDR3 nucleotide sequence: TGTGCCAGCAGTTTAAGGAGGGGACGCGGCTACACCTTC. Protein product: CASSLRRGRGYTF.

The V and J genes are TRBV19 and TRBJ1-5; no clear D gene. CDR1 is LNHDA, CDR2 SQIVND, per germline (reference sequence). The CDR3 totals 15 residues. The ends were cut back, 0 bases at V and 3 bases at J, with 9 bases in the middle. This chain's CDR3 is CASSIEGSANQPQHF. The CDR3 DNA reads as TGTGCCAGTAGTATAGAAGGAAGCGCCAATCAGCCCCAGCATTTT.

The chain uses TRBV4-1 and TRBJ2-1, with 8 bases matching TRBD1. In germline, CDR1 is MGHRA, CDR2 YSYEKL. V was pared by 6 bases and J by 2 bases, with 6 bases of the junction left unmatched. The CDR3 contains 15 residues. The CDR3 region is CASSPPGQAYNEQFF. CDR3 bases: TGCGCCAGCAGTCCACCGGGACAGGCCTACAATGAGCAGTTCTTC.

CDR3 DNA sequence: TGTGCCAGCAGTGTGGACAGCCAAGGCAATCAGCCCCAGCATTTT. Its protein is CASSVDSQGNQPQHF. The chain combines TRBV2 with TRBJ1-5; D is perhaps TRBD1 (6 bases). CDR3 size: 15 residues. Germline V gives CDR1 SNHLY, CDR2 FYNNEI. Trimming shortened V by 4 bases and J by 2 bases, and 12 bases separated the two germline ends.

This clone was observed a handful of times. The chain recombines TRBV28 with TRBJ2-4; 7 bases are shared with TRBD1. V trimming: 3 bases; J trimming: 3 bases; junction bases outside the gene matches: 5. Looked up from germline, CDR1 is MDHEN and CDR2 is SYDVKM. The CDR3 covers 15 residues. DNA of the CDR3: TGTGCCAGCAGTTTCGCAGGGGGTGTCAAAAACATTCAGTACTTC. It encodes CASSFAGGVKNIQYF.

CDR3 in DNA: TGTGCCAGCAGCGTACAACCAAGCACCCAATATGGCTACACCTTC. It is translated as CASSVQPSTQYGYTF. This chain links TRBV9 with TRBJ1-2; unclear D gene. The germline CDR1 and CDR2 sequences are SGDLS and YYNGEE. This CDR3 region has 15 residues. Between the trimmed V and J ends, which lost 1 base and 5 bases, there was a span of 15 bases.

The chain joins TRBV18 to TRBJ2-7; 8 bases agree with TRBD1. V lost 5 bases, J lost 1 base, and 10 bases stayed unmatched. The CDR3 totals 16 residues. CDR1 and CDR2 (germline): KGHSH, LQKENI. Here the CDR3 DNA reads TGTGCCAGCTCAACCGGGACAGGCCTTACATCCTACGAGCAGTACTTC. This translates into CASSTGTGLTSYEQYF.

V usage is TRBV6-5 and J usage is TRBJ2-5, with 9 bases matching TRBD1. This CDR3 spans 14 amino acids. Germline V CDR1 and CDR2: MNHEY, SVGAGI. V shed 6 bases and J 2 bases; nucleotides not matched to a gene: 4. The DNA for the CDR3 is TGTGCCAGCAGCCGAGGGACAGGGCAAGAGACCCAGTACTTC. Amino acid sequence: CASSRGTGQETQYF.

This clone was seen just once. This chain connects TRBV6-2 or TRBV6-3 to TRBJ1-1; 9 bases map to TRBD1. The CDR3 length is 12 residues. The junction had 0 bases not matched to a gene; V was cut back by 2 bases and J by 8 bases. The germline gives CDR1 MNHEY, CDR2 SVGEGT. CDR3 in DNA: TGTGCCAGCAGTTACGGGACAGGGGAAGCTTTCTTT. Residues: CASSYGTGEAFF.

The chain has TRBV9 and TRBJ1-5; D might be TRBD1 (6 bases). Germline loops: CDR1 SGDLS, CDR2 YYNGEE. Trimming shortened V by 2 bases and J by 7 bases, and 10 bases separated the two germline ends. The length of the CDR3 is 13 residues. This chain's CDR3 is CASSVNGGQPQHF. The CDR3, as DNA: TGTGCCAGCAGCGTTAATGGGGGCCAGCCCCAGCATTTT.

V and J are TRBV5-1 and TRBJ1-1, with a possible D match to TRBD1 (6 bases). The CDR3 has 17 amino acids. Deletions cut 4 bases from V and 5 bases from J, with 24 bases between. Germline loops: CDR1 SGHRS, CDR2 YFSETQ. The chain's CDR3 is CASSPLFQGQLRTEAFF. DNA of the CDR3: TGCGCCAGCAGCCCGTTGTTTCAGGGGCAATTGAGGACTGAAGCTTTCTTT.